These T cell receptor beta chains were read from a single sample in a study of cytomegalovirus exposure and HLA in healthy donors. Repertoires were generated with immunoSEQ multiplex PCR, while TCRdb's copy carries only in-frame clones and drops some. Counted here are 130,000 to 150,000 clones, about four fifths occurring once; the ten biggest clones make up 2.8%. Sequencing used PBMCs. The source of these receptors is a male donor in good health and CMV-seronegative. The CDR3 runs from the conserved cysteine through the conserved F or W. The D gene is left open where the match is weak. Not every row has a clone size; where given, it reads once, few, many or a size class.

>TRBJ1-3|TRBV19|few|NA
CASRILTGDTIYF
TGTGCCAGTAGGATCCTAACAGGAGACACCATATATTTT
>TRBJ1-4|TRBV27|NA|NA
CASSSTQNNEKLFF
TGTGCCAGCAGTTCAACACAGAATAATGAAAAACTGTTTTTT
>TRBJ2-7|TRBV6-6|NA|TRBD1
CASSKSQGAYEQYF
TGTGCCAGCAGTAAATCCCAGGGGGCTTACGAGCAGTACTTC
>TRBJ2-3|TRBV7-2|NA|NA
CASSYLPTDTQYF
TGTGCCAGCAGCTACTTGCCCACAGATACGCAGTATTTT
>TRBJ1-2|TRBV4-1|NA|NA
CASSQSWVGRGGGIGGYTF
TGCGCCAGCAGCCAGTCATGGGTGGGGAGAGGGGGTGGTATAGGAGGCTACACCTTC
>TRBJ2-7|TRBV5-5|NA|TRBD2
CASSPGLAGELDEQYF
TGTGCCAGCAGTCCTGGACTAGCGGGGGAACTCGACGAGCAGTACTTC
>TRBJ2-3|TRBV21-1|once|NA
CASSTGEIYQGGNTDTQYF
TGTGCCAGCAGCACCGGAGAGATTTATCAGGGAGGGAACACAGATACGCAGTATTTT
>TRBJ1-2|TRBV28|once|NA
CASSSLSGLNGYTF
TGTGCCAGCAGTTCCCTTTCTGGGCTCAATGGCTACACCTTC
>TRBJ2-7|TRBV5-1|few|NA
CASSLGGTPSSYEQYF
TGCGCCAGCAGTTTAGGTGGGACACCGAGCTCCTACGAGCAGTACTTC
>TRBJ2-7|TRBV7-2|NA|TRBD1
CASSLLGTGVGNEQYF
TGTGCCAGCAGCTTATTAGGGACAGGGGTTGGAAACGAGCAGTACTTC
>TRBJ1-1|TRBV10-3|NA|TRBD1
CAIRLQGVNTEAFF
TGTGCCATCAGGCTCCAGGGGGTTAACACTGAAGCTTTCTTT
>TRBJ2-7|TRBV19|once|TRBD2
CASTQGGLATEQYF
TGTGCCAGTACCCAGGGGGGACTAGCCACCGAGCAGTACTTC
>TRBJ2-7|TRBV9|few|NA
CASSPRGGYEQYF
TGTGCCAGCAGCCCCAGGGGAGGGTACGAGCAGTACTTC
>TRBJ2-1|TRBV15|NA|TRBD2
CATSRASGGIEQFF
TGTGCCACCAGCAGAGCTAGCGGGGGCATTGAGCAGTTCTTC
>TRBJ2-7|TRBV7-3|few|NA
CASSARPGDGEQYF
TGTGCCAGCAGCGCCCGGCCAGGGGATGGCGAGCAGTACTTC
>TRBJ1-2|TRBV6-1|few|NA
CASSIHEDYGYTF
TGTGCCAGCAGTATTCATGAGGACTATGGCTACACCTTC
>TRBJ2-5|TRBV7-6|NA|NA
CASSLVLFKGRMETQYF
TGTGCCAGCAGCTTAGTGTTGTTTAAGGGGCGGATGGAGACCCAGTACTTC
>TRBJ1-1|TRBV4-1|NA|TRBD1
CASSQAAGGRIGSTEAFF
TGCGCCAGCAGCCAAGCCGCAGGGGGGCGAATAGGTAGCACTGAAGCTTTCTTT
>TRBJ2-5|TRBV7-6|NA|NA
CASRSVLGAWETQYF
TGTGCCAGCAGGTCCGTTTTAGGGGCGTGGGAGACCCAGTACTTC
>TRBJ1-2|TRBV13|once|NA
CASAGLAYGYTF
TGTGCCAGCGCGGGCCTCGCCTATGGCTACACCTTC
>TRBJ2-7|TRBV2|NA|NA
CASSRVPAYEQYF
TGTGCCAGCAGCCGGGTTCCGGCCTACGAGCAGTACTTC
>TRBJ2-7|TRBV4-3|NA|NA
CASSQESGSYEQYF
TGCGCCAGCAGCCAAGAATCGGGATCCTACGAGCAGTACTTC
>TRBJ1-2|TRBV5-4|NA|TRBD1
CASRNNAGGQGTYGYTF
TGTGCCAGCAGAAATAACGCGGGGGGACAGGGGACCTATGGCTACACCTTC
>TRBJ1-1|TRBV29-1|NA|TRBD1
CSADIGTVNTEAFF
TGCAGCGCCGACATAGGGACAGTGAACACTGAAGCTTTCTTT
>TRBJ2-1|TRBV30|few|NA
CAWMAVPGTGYNEQFF
TGTGCCTGGATGGCGGTCCCGGGTACAGGGTACAATGAGCAGTTCTTC
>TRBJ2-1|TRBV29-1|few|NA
CSVEGSNYNEQFF
TGCAGCGTTGAAGGTTCAAACTACAATGAGCAGTTCTTC
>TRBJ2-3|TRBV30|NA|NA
CAWSSGSSETDTQYF
TGTGCCTGGAGTTCGGGATCTAGTGAGACAGATACGCAGTATTTT
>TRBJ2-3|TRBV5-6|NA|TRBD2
CASSLLSGGGTDTQYF
TGTGCCAGCAGCTTGCTTTCGGGGGGGGGCACAGATACGCAGTATTTT
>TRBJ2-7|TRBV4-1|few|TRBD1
CASSPGTGGTEVQYF
TGCGCCAGCAGCCCCGGGACAGGGGGTACGGAGGTGCAGTACTTC
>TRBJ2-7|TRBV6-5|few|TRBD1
CASSYWKARTGNEQYF
TGTGCCAGCAGTTACTGGAAAGCCAGGACAGGCAACGAGCAGTACTTC
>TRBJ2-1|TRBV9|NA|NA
CASIGPLGGEQFF
TGTGCCAGCATCGGACCACTTGGGGGGGAGCAGTTCTTC
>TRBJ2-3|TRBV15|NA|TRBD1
CATSSDRGTDTQYF
TGTGCCACCAGCAGCGACAGGGGAACAGATACGCAGTATTTT
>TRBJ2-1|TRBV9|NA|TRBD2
CASSPRPGTSGNEQFF
TGTGCCAGCAGCCCTCGGCCCGGGACTAGCGGTAATGAGCAGTTCTTC
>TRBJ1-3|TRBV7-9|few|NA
CASSLVKAGQSGNTIYF
TGTGCCAGCAGCTTAGTCAAGGCAGGGCAATCTGGAAACACCATATATTTT
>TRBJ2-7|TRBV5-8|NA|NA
CASSLVGWRRYEQYF
TGTGCCAGCAGCTTGGTTGGTTGGCGGCGCTACGAGCAGTACTTC
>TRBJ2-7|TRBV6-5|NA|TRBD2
CASSEGLAGAEQYF
TGTGCCAGCAGTGAAGGACTAGCGGGAGCCGAGCAGTACTTC
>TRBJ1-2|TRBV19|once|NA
CASSIERGRLYGYTF
TGTGCCAGTAGTATAGAGCGTGGGAGGCTCTATGGCTACACCTTC
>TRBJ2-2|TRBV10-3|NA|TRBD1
CAIDRDTGELFF
TGTGCCATCGACAGGGACACCGGGGAGCTGTTTTTT
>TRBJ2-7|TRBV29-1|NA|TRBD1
CSVGGTGGYEQYF
TGCAGCGTTGGAGGGACAGGGGGGTACGAGCAGTACTTC
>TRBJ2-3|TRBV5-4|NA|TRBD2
CASSQLGVAGGPQYF
TGTGCCAGCAGCCAACTGGGGGTAGCGGGAGGGCCCCAGTATTTT
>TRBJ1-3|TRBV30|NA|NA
CAWSVLVSPIYF
TGTGCCTGGAGTGTACTGGTATCCCCGATATATTTT
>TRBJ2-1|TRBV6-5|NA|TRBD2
CASSYTAGASNEQFF
TGTGCCAGCAGTTACACAGCGGGGGCCAGCAATGAGCAGTTCTTC
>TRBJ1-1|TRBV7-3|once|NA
CASSLFRGGEAFF
TGTGCCAGCAGCTTATTCCGGGGAGGTGAAGCTTTCTTT
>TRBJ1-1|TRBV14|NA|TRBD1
CASSQRTGGYTEAFF
TGTGCCAGCAGCCAAAGGACAGGGGGCTACACTGAAGCTTTCTTT
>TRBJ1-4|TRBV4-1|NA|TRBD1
CASSHWPGQVATNEKLFF
TGCGCCAGCAGCCATTGGCCCGGACAGGTAGCAACTAATGAAAAACTGTTTTTT
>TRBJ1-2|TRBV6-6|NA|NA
CASSYSTGGGYTF
TGTGCCAGCAGTTACTCGACGGGGGGTGGCTACACCTTC
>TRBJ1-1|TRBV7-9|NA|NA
CSSSLQGGNTEAFF
TGTTCCAGCAGCTTACAAGGGGGGAACACTGAAGCTTTCTTT
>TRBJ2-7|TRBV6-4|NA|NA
CASSDTSSKQYF
TGTGCCAGCAGTGATACTAGCTCAAAGCAGTACTTC
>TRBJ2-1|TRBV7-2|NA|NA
CASSLRQRTAYNERFF
TGTGCCAGCAGCTTACGGCAGCGGACCGCTTACAATGAGCGGTTCTTC
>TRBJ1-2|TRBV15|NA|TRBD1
CATSRATPGTGIYTF
TGTGCCACCAGCAGAGCTACTCCCGGGACAGGGATCTACACCTTC
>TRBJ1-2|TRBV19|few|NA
CASRRTGGYTF
TGTGCCAGTAGAAGAACGGGGGGCTACACCTTC
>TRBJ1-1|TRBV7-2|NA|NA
CASSLEQAFGAFF
TGTGCCAGCAGCTTAGAACAGGCGTTTGGTGCTTTCTTT
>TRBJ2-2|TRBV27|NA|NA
CASSLSETGELFF
TGTGCCAGCAGTTTATCTGAGACCGGGGAGCTGTTTTTT
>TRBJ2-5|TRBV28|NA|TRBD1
CASRRQGAGETQYF
TGTGCCAGCAGGAGACAGGGGGCTGGAGAGACCCAGTACTTC
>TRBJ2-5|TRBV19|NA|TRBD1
CASSITGAQETQYF
TGTGCCAGTAGTATCACAGGGGCCCAAGAGACCCAGTACTTC
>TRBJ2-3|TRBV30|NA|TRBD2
CACETSGSSYTDTQYF
TGTGCCTGCGAGACTAGCGGGAGCTCCTACACAGATACGCAGTATTTT
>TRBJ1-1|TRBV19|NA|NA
CASSISTGTEAFF
TGTGCCAGTAGTATATCAACAGGGACTGAAGCTTTCTTT
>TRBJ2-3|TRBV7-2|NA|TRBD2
CASSLELTSGRADTQYF
TGTGCCAGCAGCTTAGAGTTGACTAGCGGGAGAGCAGATACGCAGTATTTT
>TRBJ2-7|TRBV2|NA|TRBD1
CASVGQTYEQYF
TGTGCCAGCGTGGGACAGACCTACGAGCAGTACTTC